One sample yielded the 10 T cell receptor beta chains listed below, sequenced in a study of T cell changes during pregnancy in multiple sclerosis. Clones were read by immunoSEQ multiplex PCR, and TCRdb kept only the in-frame ones, dropping some. The sample lists tens of thousands of clones, 85% to 90% occurring once. The sample consisted of CD4+ T cells from peripheral blood mononuclear cells, taken in the first trimester of pregnancy. These receptors came from a female donor with multiple sclerosis, enrolled in a pregnancy study.

The V gene is TRBV28, the J gene TRBJ2-7; 11 bases fit TRBD2. J was trimmed by 3 bases and V by 6 bases; bases with no gene match: 10. The length of the CDR3 is 16 residues. CDR1 is MDHEN, CDR2 SYDVKM, per germline. CDR3 DNA sequence: TGTGCCAGCAGGCGTGGAACCGGGACTAGCGGCTACGAGCAGTACTTC. Protein product: CASRRGTGTSGYEQYF.

The V call is TRBV11-3, the J call TRBJ1-1; TRBD1 aligns across 10 bases. V lost 5 bases, J lost 1 base, and 4 bases stayed unmatched. The CDR3 loop spans 15 amino acids. CDR1 SGHNT and CDR2 YENEEA come from the germline V gene. The CDR3 sequence: CASSRGQGENTEAFF. The CDR3 nucleotides read TGTGCCAGCAGCCGCGGACAGGGGGAGAACACTGAAGCTTTCTTT.

This chain uses TRBV5-4 with TRBJ2-1; 14 bases match TRBD2. Germline V gives CDR1 SGHNT, CDR2 YYREEE (reference sequence). Trimming cost V 7 bases and J 5 bases; bases outside gene matches: 2. CDR3 length: 14 amino acids. The CDR3, as DNA: TGTGCCAGCGGACTAGCGGGAGGAGACAATGAGCAGTTCTTC. It is translated as CASGLAGGDNEQFF. Full variable domain (remainder filled in from reference TRBV5-4 and TRBJ2-1): ETGVTQSPTHLIKTRGQQVTLRCSSQSGHNTVSWYQQALGQGPQFIFQYYREEENGRGNFPPRFSGLQFPNYSSELNVNALELDDSALYLCASGLAGGDNEQFFGPGTRLTVL.

CDR3: CASSLEGERYF. The CDR3 DNA sequence: TGTGCCAGCAGTCTCGAAGGGGAACGGTACTTC. The chain combines TRBV28 with TRBJ2-7; weak D call: TRBD1 (5 bases). V was cut by 5 bases and J by 12 bases, with 14 bases left in between. The CDR3 covers 11 residues. Germline CDR1 and CDR2: MDHEN and SYDVKM.

The V gene is TRBV7-9, the J gene TRBJ2-7; 13 bases agree with TRBD2. The V and J ends lost 4 bases and 2 bases, in that order; junction bases with no gene match: 2. In germline, CDR1 is SEHNR, CDR2 FQNEAQ (reference sequence). The CDR3 extends over 15 amino acids. The CDR3 loop reads CASSWTSGGPYEQYF. The CDR3 bases are TGTGCCAGCAGCTGGACTAGCGGGGGTCCCTACGAGCAGTACTTC.

This chain uses TRBV6-1 with TRBJ1-2; TRBD1 might be the D (6 bases). CDR3 length: 13 amino acids. Germline CDR1 and CDR2: MNHNS and SASEGT. Trimming shortened V by 10 bases and J by 4 bases, and 16 bases separated the two germline ends. The CDR3 protein is CAIIQGQFYGYTF. CDR3 sequence (DNA): TGTGCCATAATCCAGGGGCAGTTCTATGGCTACACCTTC.

The rearrangement joins TRBV5-4 to TRBJ2-5; 8 bases are shared with TRBD1. The length of the CDR3 is 14 residues. Germline values: CDR1 SGHNT, CDR2 YYREEE (reference sequence). Trimming at V came to 4 bases and at J to 4 bases, leaving 6 bases not matched to a gene. CDR3 residues: CASSLTGAGETQYF. In DNA, the CDR3 is TGTGCCAGCAGCCTGACAGGGGCCGGAGAGACCCAGTACTTC.

The chain carries TRBV5-3 and TRBJ1-1, with 8 bases identical to TRBD1. TRBV5-3 is sorted into the ORF group, with uncertain function. V was pared by 4 bases and J by 4 bases, with 18 bases of the junction left unmatched. This CDR3 comprises 18 residues. The CDR3 sequence: CARSPRQGLHHGGTEAFF. In DNA form, the CDR3 reads TGTGCCAGAAGCCCGCGACAGGGGCTACATCACGGGGGCACTGAAGCTTTCTTT.

The rearrangement links TRBV9 to TRBJ2-3; TRBD2 aligns across 10 bases. Germline assignment: CDR1 SGDLS and CDR2 YYNGEE. Trimming took 2 bases from V and 6 from J; bases not matched to a gene: 6. The length of the CDR3 is 15 residues. This chain's CDR3 is CASSVTGTSADTQYF. Written as DNA, the CDR3 is TGTGCCAGCAGCGTTACCGGGACTAGCGCCGATACGCAGTATTTT.

The J gene is TRBJ1-2, the V gene TRBV9; 7 bases fit TRBD1. CDR1 and CDR2 from the germline V gene are SGDLS and YYNGEE. The CDR3 is made up of 14 amino acids. V dropped 4 bases and J dropped 5; count of bases not matched to a gene: 8. CDR3 nucleotides: TGTGCCAGCAGCTCCCAGACAGGGAGGTATGGCTACACCTTC. It specifies CASSSQTGRYGYTF. The whole variable domain, remainder taken from reference TRBV9 and TRBJ1-2, is DSGVTQTPKHLITATGQRVTLRCSPRSGDLSVYWYQQSLDQGLQFLIQYYNGEERAKGNILERFSAQQFPDLHSELNLSSLELGDSALYFCASSSQTGRYGYTFGSGTRLTVV.